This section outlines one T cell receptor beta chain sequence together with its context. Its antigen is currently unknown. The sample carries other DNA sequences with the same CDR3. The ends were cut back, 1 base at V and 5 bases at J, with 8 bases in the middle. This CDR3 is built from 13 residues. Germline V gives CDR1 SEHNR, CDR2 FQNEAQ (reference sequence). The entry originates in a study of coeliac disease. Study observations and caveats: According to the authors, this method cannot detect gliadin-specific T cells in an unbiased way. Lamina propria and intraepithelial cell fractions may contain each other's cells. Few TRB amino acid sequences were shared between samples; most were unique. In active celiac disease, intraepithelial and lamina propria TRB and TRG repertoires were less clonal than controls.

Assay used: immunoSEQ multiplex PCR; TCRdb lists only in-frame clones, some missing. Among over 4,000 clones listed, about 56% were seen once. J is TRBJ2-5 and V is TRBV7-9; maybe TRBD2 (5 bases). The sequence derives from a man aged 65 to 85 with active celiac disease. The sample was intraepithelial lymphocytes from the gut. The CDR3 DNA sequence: TGTGCCAGCAGCTTAGGGGTAGCGGAGACCCAGTACTTC. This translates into CASSLGVAETQYF.